This T cell receptor beta chain was sequenced in a study of early T cells in non-severe SARS-CoV-2 infection. Background on the study: Chains from this unsorted whole-blood bulk RNA could not be paired.

General study findings and limits: Matching against VDJdb likely underestimated virus-specific expansions, favoring anti-spike CD8.

Germline CDR1 SEHNR, CDR2 FQNEAQ (reference sequence). The CDR3 has 16 residues. V was trimmed by 1 base and J by 2 bases, leaving 15 bases between them. Unique molecular identifiers tagged individual cDNA molecules. Each CDR3 protein gets one entry after TCRdb re-called the 5' RACE reads with MiXCR. The table records around 34,000 distinct CDR3 sequences, 4.5% to 5.5% of them present only once. This clonotype is labeled medium-sized. The antigen is unknown. The specimen sequenced was whole blood. The gene calls are TRBV7-9 and TRBJ2-7; possibly TRBD1 for D (5 bases). The clonotype originates from an adult who was a healthcare worker with PCR-confirmed SARS-CoV-2 infection or an uninfected control (not recorded which). The CDR3 nucleotides read TGTGCCAGCAGCTTAGAGTTCGGCAGGGCCCCCTACGAGCAGTACTTC. Translated: CASSLEFGRAPYEQYF. Looking up the rest from reference TRBV7-9 and TRBJ2-7 gives the full variable domain: DTGVSQNPRHKITKRGQNVTFRCDPISEHNRLYWYRQTLGQGPEFLTYFQNEAQLEKSRLLSDRFSAERPKGSFSTLEIQRTEQGDSAMYLCASSLEFGRAPYEQYFGPGTRLTVT.